Listed below are T cell receptor beta chains from one sample, sequenced in a study of blood T cell repertoires in COVID-19. TCRdb keeps only in-frame clones here, not all; method: immunoSEQ multiplex PCR. The sample lists 150,000 to 200,000 clones, around 84% occurring once. The sample consisted of peripheral blood. The receptors originated from a woman of 80 years or more with acute or convalescent COVID-19. The CDR3 runs from the conserved cysteine through the conserved F or W. D genes are given only for firm matches. Not every row has a clone size; where given, it reads once, few, many or a size class.

J: TRBJ1-2; size: NA; V: TRBV27; D: NA; DNA: TGTGCCAGCAGGAGACCTTGGTTCCAGGGAGGCTATGGCTACACCTTC; CDR3: CASRRPWFQGGYGYTF
J: TRBJ2-7; size: once; V: TRBV6-5; D: NA; DNA: TGTGCCAGCAGTTACGGCAGGGTGGGTGTCGAGCAGTACTTC; CDR3: CASSYGRVGVEQYF
J: TRBJ2-5; size: NA; V: TRBV5-6; D: NA; DNA: TGTGCCAGCAGCTTGATCAGACTCCGCCAAGAGACCCAGTACTTC; CDR3: CASSLIRLRQETQYF
J: TRBJ1-3; size: NA; V: TRBV4-3; D: NA; DNA: TGCGCCAGCAGCCACGTCACAGGAGGAAACACCATATATTTT; CDR3: CASSHVTGGNTIYF
J: TRBJ1-1; size: NA; V: TRBV19; D: TRBD1; DNA: TGTGCCAGTAGGGTGGAGGGGGCTTTGGACACTGAAGCTTTCTTT; CDR3: CASRVEGALDTEAFF
J: TRBJ1-2; size: NA; V: TRBV9; D: NA; DNA: TGTGCCAGCAGCGACCCAGGGGTGATCGGCTACACCTTC; CDR3: CASSDPGVIGYTF
J: TRBJ2-3; size: NA; V: TRBV27; D: NA; DNA: TGTGCCAGCACCTTGAGAGGCACAGATACGCAGTATTTT; CDR3: CASTLRGTDTQYF
J: TRBJ1-1; size: NA; V: TRBV10-2; D: NA; DNA: TGCGCCAGCAGTGAGTCGGCAGGGGCCCTTAACACTGAAGCTTTCTTT; CDR3: CASSESAGALNTEAFF
J: TRBJ2-7; size: NA; V: TRBV28; D: NA; DNA: TGTGCCAGCAGTTTTTGGACAAGGAGCTCCTACGAGCAGTACTTC; CDR3: CASSFWTRSSYEQYF
J: TRBJ2-1; size: NA; V: TRBV5-1; D: TRBD2; DNA: TGCGCCAGCAGCCCCTTGACGGGAGGTTCGGTCGATGAGCAGTTCTTC; CDR3: CASSPLTGGSVDEQFF
J: TRBJ2-1; size: NA; V: TRBV5-5; D: TRBD2; DNA: TGTGCCAGCAGCTTGGCGGGGACTATCGGCTACAATGAGCAGTTCTTC; CDR3: CASSLAGTIGYNEQFF
J: TRBJ2-3; size: NA; V: TRBV27; D: NA; DNA: TGTGCCAGCAGTTGGGCAGGCACAGATACGCAGTATTTT; CDR3: CASSWAGTDTQYF
J: TRBJ2-5; size: NA; V: TRBV5-1; D: TRBD1; DNA: TGCGCCAGCAGCACCGGGACAGCAATTTCGGGAGAGACCCAGTACTTC; CDR3: CASSTGTAISGETQYF